This is a list of T cell receptor beta chains from one sample in a study of T cell responses to AZD1222 COVID-19 vaccine. Measured with immunoSEQ multiplex PCR; TCRdb has only the in-frame clones, and not every one. The sample carries approximately 70,000 clones, roughly 85% recorded once. The specimen comprised peripheral blood, sampled on day 0 of AZD1222 vaccination. Every receptor here comes from an adult in good health. Both conserved end residues are part of each CDR3. The order of the fields is CDR3 DNA, CDR3 protein, J gene, CDR3 length, D gene, V gene, clone size. A D gene is named only where the DNA matches it firmly. Some rows have no size entry. The others give once, few or many, or a class for an expanded clone.

TGCGCCAGCAGTGAGATTCTCTCGGGTTCACCCCTCCACTTT | CASSEILSGSPLHF | TRBJ1-6 | 14 | - | TRBV10-2 | -
TGTGCCAGCAGCGTGGCCTTGGGGAACACTGAAGCTTTCTTT | CASSVALGNTEAFF | TRBJ1-1 | 14 | - | TRBV3-1/TRBV3-2 | -
TGTGCCAGCCGTTCAACTAGTATCAGCTACGAGCAGTACTTC | CASRSTSISYEQYF | TRBJ2-7 | 14 | - | TRBV27 | -
TGTGCCAGCAGTGATGAGGCGGGGGAAGCTTTCTTT | CASSDEAGEAFF | TRBJ1-1 | 12 | - | TRBV2 | -
TGCGCCAGCAGCTTCATCGCGGGAGTGGTAGATACGCAGTATTTT | CASSFIAGVVDTQYF | TRBJ2-3 | 15 | TRBD2 | TRBV5-1 | -
TGCGCCAGCAGCCCCTTTCCGGACAGGGGGAGAACCCATGAAAAACTGTTTTTT | CASSPFPDRGRTHEKLFF | TRBJ1-4 | 18 | TRBD1 | TRBV10-2 | -
TGCGCCAGCTCCCCAGGGTTTAGCAATCAGCCCCAGCATTTT | CASSPGFSNQPQHF | TRBJ1-5 | 14 | - | TRBV4-1 | -
TGTGCCAGCAGCCTTTACCGGGACTCCGTTTCCAATGAGCAGTTCTTC | CASSLYRDSVSNEQFF | TRBJ2-1 | 16 | - | TRBV3-1/TRBV3-2 | -
TGTGCCAGCTCACCCGCCCAAGAGACCCAGTACTTC | CASSPAQETQYF | TRBJ2-5 | 12 | - | TRBV18 | -
TGTGCCAGCAAGACCTCCGGGGCTGCTAGATACAATGAGCAGTTCTTC | CASKTSGAARYNEQFF | TRBJ2-1 | 16 | - | TRBV14 | -
TGTGCCAGCAGCTTAGTACAGAACAGAGAAGCTTTCTTT | CASSLVQNREAFF | TRBJ1-1 | 13 | - | TRBV11-3 | few
TGTGCCAGCACCTACGAGGAGCGGGGTGGCTACACCTTC | CASTYEERGGYTF | TRBJ1-2 | 13 | - | TRBV2 | -
TGTGCCAGCAGCCCCGGACAGAGTACGCAGTATTTT | CASSPGQSTQYF | TRBJ2-3 | 12 | - | TRBV6-5 | -
TGTGCCAGCAGCCATGGGGGGGAACCGACAGATACGCAGTATTTT | CASSHGGEPTDTQYF | TRBJ2-3 | 15 | TRBD2 | TRBV4-2 | -
TGTGCCTGGACCGATTTATCACAGGGAAGGAGCGAAAAACTGTTTTTT | CAWTDLSQGRSEKLFF | TRBJ1-4 | 16 | - | TRBV30 | -
TGCGCCAGTAGCTCCGGAGGCTTTCGGGAGACCCAGTACTTC | CASSSGGFRETQYF | TRBJ2-5 | 14 | - | TRBV5-1 | -
TGCAGCGTCGACAGGGGGTCTGAAGCTTTCTTT | CSVDRGSEAFF | TRBJ1-1 | 11 | TRBD1 | TRBV29-1 | -
TGCGCCAGCAGCTTGATCGGGGGGGCATTTAATGAGCAGTTCTTC | CASSLIGGAFNEQFF | TRBJ2-1 | 15 | TRBD2 | TRBV5-1 | -
TGTGCCAGTAGCCTCTACGGGACAGGGGGCACCTATGGCTACACCTTC | CASSLYGTGGTYGYTF | TRBJ1-2 | 16 | TRBD1 | TRBV19 | -
TGCGCCAGCAGGGACGGGAGACGGTCGGATACGCAGTATTTT | CASRDGRRSDTQYF | TRBJ2-3 | 14 | - | TRBV5-1 | -
TGTGCCAGCACCCCGGCGGGGGGCTGGGACTATGGCTACACCTTC | CASTPAGGWDYGYTF | TRBJ1-2 | 15 | - | TRBV5-4 | -
TGTGCCAGCAGTGATGCCGGGGCTCTTGGCTATGGCTACACCTTC | CASSDAGALGYGYTF | TRBJ1-2 | 15 | - | TRBV2 | once
TGTGCCAGCTCACCACTTAGCACAGATACGCAGTATTTT | CASSPLSTDTQYF | TRBJ2-3 | 13 | - | TRBV18 | -
TGTGCCAGCAGCATACTAGCGGGGCAGACACGAGATACGCAGTATTTT | CASSILAGQTRDTQYF | TRBJ2-3 | 16 | - | TRBV12-1 | -
TGTGCTAGTGGTTTGTACGGGATTAAGAACACTGAAGCTTTCTTT | CASGLYGIKNTEAFF | TRBJ1-1 | 15 | - | TRBV12-5 | few
TGTGCCACCAGTGATCCAGGGTCCAATACAGATACGCAGTATTTT | CATSDPGSNTDTQYF | TRBJ2-3 | 15 | - | TRBV24-1 | -
TGTGCCAGCAGCTTGGAACAGGACGTTGCAACTAATGAAAAACTGTTTTTT | CASSLEQDVATNEKLFF | TRBJ1-4 | 17 | - | TRBV5-6 | -
TGTGCCAGCAGTGAAGTTGGGTCCAATGAGCAGTTCTTC | CASSEVGSNEQFF | TRBJ2-1 | 13 | - | TRBV6-1 | -
TGCAGCGTTAAACGGGTGGACTATGGCTACACCTTC | CSVKRVDYGYTF | TRBJ1-2 | 12 | - | TRBV29-1 | -
TGTGCCAGCAGTGGGACGCCCAATGGCTACACCTTC | CASSGTPNGYTF | TRBJ1-2 | 12 | - | TRBV12-3/TRBV12-4 | -
TGTGCCAGCTACCCCCGAGGAGGGAAGGACGAGCAGTACTTC | CASYPRGGKDEQYF | TRBJ2-7 | 14 | - | TRBV2 | -
TGCGCCAGCAGTGAAAGGGGGACAGGGAACACTGAAGCTTTCTTT | CASSERGTGNTEAFF | TRBJ1-1 | 15 | TRBD1 | TRBV10-2 | -
TGTGCTAGTGGTTTGGCTGGACAGGCTAGCTTGGAGTTCGAGCAGTACTTC | CASGLAGQASLEFEQYF | TRBJ2-7 | 17 | TRBD1 | TRBV12-5 | -
TGTGCCAGCAGCTGGGGCATGGACAGGGGGGACACTGAAGCTTTCTTT | CASSWGMDRGDTEAFF | TRBJ1-1 | 16 | TRBD1 | TRBV25-1 | -
TGTGCCAGCAGCTTATATCAGGGTTCAGGTGCTACGCAGTATTTT | CASSLYQGSGATQYF | TRBJ2-3 | 15 | - | TRBV7-3 | -
TGTGCCAGTAGGGCCCGGGGCCCGACAAGCTCTGGAAACACCATATATTTT | CASRARGPTSSGNTIYF | TRBJ1-3 | 17 | - | TRBV19 | -
TGTGCCACCAGCCCGGGACAGGGAAGAAGGATTCGATCACCCCTCCACTTT | CATSPGQGRRIRSPLHF | TRBJ1-6 | 17 | TRBD1 | TRBV24-1 | -
TGCGCCAGCAGCTTGACAGGGGTTAATGAAAAACTGTTTTTT | CASSLTGVNEKLFF | TRBJ1-4 | 14 | TRBD1 | TRBV5-1 | -
TGTGCCAGCAGTTACGGGGATAACACTGAAGCTTTCTTT | CASSYGDNTEAFF | TRBJ1-1 | 13 | - | TRBV6-5 | -
TGTGCCAGCAGCTTGGCCGGGGCGGAGGCCGCTTTCTTT | CASSLAGAEAAFF | TRBJ1-1 | 13 | - | TRBV5-4 | -
TGTGCCACCAGTGACCACACCACAGGGGAGGCTTTCTTT | CATSDHTTGEAFF | TRBJ1-1 | 13 | TRBD1 | TRBV24-1 | -
TGTGCCAGCAGTTACAGCGGGCAAGGGGCCAATGAGCAGTTCTTC | CASSYSGQGANEQFF | TRBJ2-1 | 15 | - | TRBV6-2/TRBV6-3 | -
TGTGCCTCGAAGCAAGGGGAAGGCACTGAAGCTTTCTTT | CASKQGEGTEAFF | TRBJ1-1 | 13 | - | TRBV2 | once
TGTGCCAGCAGCTTAGTTGGGGGGCCGGGGGATACGCAGTATTTT | CASSLVGGPGDTQYF | TRBJ2-3 | 15 | - | TRBV13 | -
TGTGCCAGCAGCCAAGCACAGGCGCGCCTCGTTCCTTCTGGAAACACCATATATTTT | CASSQAQARLVPSGNTIYF | TRBJ1-3 | 19 | - | TRBV3-1/TRBV3-2 | -
TGTGCCAGCAGTGAGTGGGGGTTCGATGGCTACACCTTC | CASSEWGFDGYTF | TRBJ1-2 | 13 | - | TRBV2 | once
TGTGCCATACAACAGGGGAACACTGAAGCTTTCTTT | CAIQQGNTEAFF | TRBJ1-1 | 12 | - | TRBV10-3 | -
TGCGCCAGCAGGATCCCTGGACAGACCCAGCATTTT | CASRIPGQTQHF | TRBJ1-5 | 12 | - | TRBV10-2 | once
TGTGCCAGCAGTGGTCGCCTTAATGAAAAACTGTTTTTT | CASSGRLNEKLFF | TRBJ1-4 | 13 | - | TRBV12-3/TRBV12-4 | few
TGTGCCAGCAGCGTAGGGGGTGATGGCTACACCTTC | CASSVGGDGYTF | TRBJ1-2 | 12 | - | TRBV9 | once